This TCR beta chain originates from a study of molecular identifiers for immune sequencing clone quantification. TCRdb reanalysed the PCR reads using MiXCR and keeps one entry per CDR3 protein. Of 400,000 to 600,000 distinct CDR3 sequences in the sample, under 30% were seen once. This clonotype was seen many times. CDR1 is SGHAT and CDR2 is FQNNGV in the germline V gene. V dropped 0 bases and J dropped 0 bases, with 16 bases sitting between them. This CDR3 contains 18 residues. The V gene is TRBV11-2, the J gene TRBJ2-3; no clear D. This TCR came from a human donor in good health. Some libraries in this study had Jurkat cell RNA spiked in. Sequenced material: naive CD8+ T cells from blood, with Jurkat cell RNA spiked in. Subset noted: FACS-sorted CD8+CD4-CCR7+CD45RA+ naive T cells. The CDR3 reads CASSLDPWRKASTDTQYF. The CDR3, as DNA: TGTGCCAGCAGCTTAGATCCTTGGAGAAAGGCTAGCACAGATACGCAGTATTTT. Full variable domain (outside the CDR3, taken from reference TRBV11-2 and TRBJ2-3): EAGVAQSPRYKIIEKRQSVAFWCNPISGHATLYWYQQILGQGPKLLIQFQNNGVVDDSQLPKDRFSAERLKGVDSTLKIQPAKLEDSAVYLCASSLDPWRKASTDTQYFGPGTRLTVL.